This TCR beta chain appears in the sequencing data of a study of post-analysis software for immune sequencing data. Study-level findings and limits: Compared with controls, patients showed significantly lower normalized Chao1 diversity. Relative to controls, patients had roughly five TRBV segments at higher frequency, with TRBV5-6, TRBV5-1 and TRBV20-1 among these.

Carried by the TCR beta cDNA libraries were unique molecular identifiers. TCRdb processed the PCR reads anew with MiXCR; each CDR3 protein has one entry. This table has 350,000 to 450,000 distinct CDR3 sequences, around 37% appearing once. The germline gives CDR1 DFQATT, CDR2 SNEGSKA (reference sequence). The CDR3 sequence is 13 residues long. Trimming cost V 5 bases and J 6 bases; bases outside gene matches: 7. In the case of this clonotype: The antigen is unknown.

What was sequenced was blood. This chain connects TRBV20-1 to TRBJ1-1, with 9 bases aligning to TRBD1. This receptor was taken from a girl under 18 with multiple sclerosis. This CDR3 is CSARRDRAPEAFF. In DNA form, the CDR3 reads TGCAGTGCTCGACGGGACAGGGCCCCTGAAGCTTTCTTT.